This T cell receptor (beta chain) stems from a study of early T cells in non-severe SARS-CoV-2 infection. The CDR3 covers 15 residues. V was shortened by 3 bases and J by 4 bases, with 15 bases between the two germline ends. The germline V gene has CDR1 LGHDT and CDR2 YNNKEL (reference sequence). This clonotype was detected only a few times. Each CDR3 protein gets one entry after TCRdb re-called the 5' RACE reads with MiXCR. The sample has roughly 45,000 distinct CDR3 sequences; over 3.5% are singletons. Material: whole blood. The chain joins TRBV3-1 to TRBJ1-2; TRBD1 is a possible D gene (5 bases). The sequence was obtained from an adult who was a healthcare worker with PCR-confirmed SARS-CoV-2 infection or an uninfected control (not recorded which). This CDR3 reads CASSQPGPGLYGYTF. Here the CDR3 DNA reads TGTGCCAGCAGCCAGCCGGGACCGGGCCTCTATGGCTACACCTTC.